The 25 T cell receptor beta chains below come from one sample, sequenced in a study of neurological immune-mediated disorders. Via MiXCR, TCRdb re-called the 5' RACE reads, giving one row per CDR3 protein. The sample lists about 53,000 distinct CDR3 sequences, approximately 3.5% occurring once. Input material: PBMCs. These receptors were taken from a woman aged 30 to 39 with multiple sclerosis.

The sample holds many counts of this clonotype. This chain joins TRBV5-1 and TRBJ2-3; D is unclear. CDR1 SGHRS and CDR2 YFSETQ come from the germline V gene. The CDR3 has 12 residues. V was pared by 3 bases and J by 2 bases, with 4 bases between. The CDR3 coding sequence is TGCGCCAGCAGCTACCCCACAGATACGCAGTATTTT. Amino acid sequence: CASSYPTDTQYF. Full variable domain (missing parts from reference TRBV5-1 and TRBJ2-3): KAGVTQTPRYLIKTRGQQVTLSCSPISGHRSVSWYQQTPGQGLQFLFEYFSETQRNKGNFPGRFSGRQFSNSRSEMNVSTLELGDSALYLCASSYPTDTQYFGPGTRLTVL.

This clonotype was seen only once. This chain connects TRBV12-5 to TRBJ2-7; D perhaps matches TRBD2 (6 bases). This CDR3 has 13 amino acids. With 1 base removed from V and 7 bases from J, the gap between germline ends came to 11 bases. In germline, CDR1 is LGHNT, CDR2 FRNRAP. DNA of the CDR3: TGTGCTAGTGGTTTGGGGACCCGGGGGGAGCAGTACTTC. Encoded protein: CASGLGTRGEQYF.

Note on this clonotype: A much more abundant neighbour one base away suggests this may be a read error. The CDR3 loop reads CAISESMGRGRSYNEQFF. Written as DNA, the CDR3 is TGTGCCATCAGTGAGTCGATGGGGCGGGGGAGATCCTACAATGAGCAGTTCTTC. The gene calls are TRBV10-3 and TRBJ2-1, with 7 positions matching TRBD2. Germline lookup yields CDR1 ENHRY and CDR2 SYGVKD. V was clipped by 0 bases and J by 1 base; unmatched bases: 9. The CDR3 is 18 amino acids.

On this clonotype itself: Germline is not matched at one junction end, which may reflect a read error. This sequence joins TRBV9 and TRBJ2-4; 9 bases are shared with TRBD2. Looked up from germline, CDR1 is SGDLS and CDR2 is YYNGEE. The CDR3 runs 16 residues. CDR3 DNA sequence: TGTGCCAGCAGCGTAGCTAGCGGGGTTGCCAAAAAAATTCAGTACTTC. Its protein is CASSVASGVAKKIQYF. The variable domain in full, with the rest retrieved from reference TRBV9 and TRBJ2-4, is DSGVTQTPKHLITATGQRVTLRCSPRSGDLSVYWYQQSLDQGLQFLIQYYNGEERAKGNILERFSAQQFPDLHSELNLSSLELGDSALYFCASSVASGVAKKIQYFGAGTRLSVL.

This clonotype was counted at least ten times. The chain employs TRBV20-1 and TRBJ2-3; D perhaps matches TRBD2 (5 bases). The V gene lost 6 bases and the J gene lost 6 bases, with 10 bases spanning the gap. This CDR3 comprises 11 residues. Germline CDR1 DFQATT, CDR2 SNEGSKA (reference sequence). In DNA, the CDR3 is TGCAGTGCGAGGGAAGAGGATACGCAGTATTTT. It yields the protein CSAREEDTQYF.

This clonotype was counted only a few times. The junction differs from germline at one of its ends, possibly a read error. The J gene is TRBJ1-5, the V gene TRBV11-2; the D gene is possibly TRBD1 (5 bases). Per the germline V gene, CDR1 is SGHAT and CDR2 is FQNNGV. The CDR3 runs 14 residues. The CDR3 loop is CASSSGTGSQPQNF. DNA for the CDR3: TGTGCCAGCAGCTCCGGGACCGGGTCCCAGCCCCAGAATTTT.

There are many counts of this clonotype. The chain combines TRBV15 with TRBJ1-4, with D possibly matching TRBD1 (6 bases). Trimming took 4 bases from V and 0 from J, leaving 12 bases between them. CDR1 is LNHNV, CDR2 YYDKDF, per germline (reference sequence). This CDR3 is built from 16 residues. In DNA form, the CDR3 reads TGTGCCACCAGCACCCCCGGACAGACAACTAATGAAAAACTGTTTTTT. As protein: CATSTPGQTTNEKLFF.

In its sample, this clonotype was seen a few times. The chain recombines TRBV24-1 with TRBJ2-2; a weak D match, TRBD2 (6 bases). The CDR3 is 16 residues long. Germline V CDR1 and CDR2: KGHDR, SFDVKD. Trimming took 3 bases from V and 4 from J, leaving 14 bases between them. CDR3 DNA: TGTGCCACCAGTGATACTAGCCACGGGCCCACCGGGGAGCTGTTTTTT. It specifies CATSDTSHGPTGELFF.

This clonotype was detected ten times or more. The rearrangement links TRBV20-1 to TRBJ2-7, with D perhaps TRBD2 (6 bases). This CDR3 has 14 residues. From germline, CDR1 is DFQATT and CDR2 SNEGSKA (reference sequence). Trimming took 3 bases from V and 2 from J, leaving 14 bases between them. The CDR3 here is CSASGSAPAYEQYF. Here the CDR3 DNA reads TGCAGTGCTAGCGGGAGCGCTCCAGCCTACGAGCAGTACTTC.

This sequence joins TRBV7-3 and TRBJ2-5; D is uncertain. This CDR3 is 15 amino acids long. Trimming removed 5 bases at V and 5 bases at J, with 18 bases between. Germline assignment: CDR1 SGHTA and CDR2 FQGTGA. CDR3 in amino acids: CASSRHPGPRETQYF. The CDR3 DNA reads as TGTGCCAGCAGCCGCCACCCGGGTCCAAGGGAGACCCAGTACTTC.

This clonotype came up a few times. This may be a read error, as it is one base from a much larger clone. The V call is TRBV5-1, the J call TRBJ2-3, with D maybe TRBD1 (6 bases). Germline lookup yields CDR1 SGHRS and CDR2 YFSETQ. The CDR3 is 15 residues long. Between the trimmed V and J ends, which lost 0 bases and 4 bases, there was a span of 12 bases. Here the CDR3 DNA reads TGCGCCAGCAGCTTGGCGTTTAAGGGGGCAGATACGCAGTATTTT. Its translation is CASSLAFKGADTQYF.

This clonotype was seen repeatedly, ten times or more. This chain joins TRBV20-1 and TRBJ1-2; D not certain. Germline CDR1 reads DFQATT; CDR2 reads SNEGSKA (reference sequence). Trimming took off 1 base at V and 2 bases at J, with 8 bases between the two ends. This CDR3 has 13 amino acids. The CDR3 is CSARALVNYGYTF. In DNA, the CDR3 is TGCAGTGCTAGAGCTCTAGTGAACTATGGCTACACCTTC.

Here the CDR3 reads CASSSEPGTSLETQYF. The CDR3 nucleotides read TGTGCCAGCAGCTCGGAACCCGGGACTAGTCTTGAGACCCAGTACTTC. This sequence joins TRBV5-4 and TRBJ2-5; 8 nucleotides align to TRBD2. The CDR3 has 16 residues. Germline V CDR1 and CDR2: SGHNT, YYREEE (reference sequence). V trimming: 3 bases; J trimming: 5 bases; junction bases outside the gene matches: 12.

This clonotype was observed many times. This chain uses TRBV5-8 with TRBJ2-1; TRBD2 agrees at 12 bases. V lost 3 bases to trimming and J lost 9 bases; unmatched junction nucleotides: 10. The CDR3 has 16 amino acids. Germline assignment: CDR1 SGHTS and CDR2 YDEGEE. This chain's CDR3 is CASSSGLAGRSVEQFF. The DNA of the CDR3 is TGTGCCAGCAGCTCCGGACTAGCGGGGCGGTCGGTTGAGCAGTTCTTC.

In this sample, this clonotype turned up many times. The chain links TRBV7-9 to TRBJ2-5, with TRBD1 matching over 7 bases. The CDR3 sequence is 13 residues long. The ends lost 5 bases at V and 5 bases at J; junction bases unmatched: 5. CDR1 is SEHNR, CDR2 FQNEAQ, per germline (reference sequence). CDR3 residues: CASSTGAKETQYF. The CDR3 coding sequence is TGTGCCAGCAGCACAGGGGCGAAGGAGACCCAGTACTTC.

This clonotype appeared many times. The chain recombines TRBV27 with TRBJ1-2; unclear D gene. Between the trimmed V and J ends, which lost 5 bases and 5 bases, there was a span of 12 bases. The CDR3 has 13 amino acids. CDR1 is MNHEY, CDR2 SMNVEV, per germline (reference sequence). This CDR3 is CASSPGSYYGYTF. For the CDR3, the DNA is TGTGCCAGCAGTCCCGGGAGCTATTATGGCTACACCTTC.

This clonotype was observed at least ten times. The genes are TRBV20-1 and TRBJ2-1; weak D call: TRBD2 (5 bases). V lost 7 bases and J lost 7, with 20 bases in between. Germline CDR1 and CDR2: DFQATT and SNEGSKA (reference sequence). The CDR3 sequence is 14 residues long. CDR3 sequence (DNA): TGCAGTGTTCTAGGCGAGGGTTGGCGAAATGAGCAGTTCTTC. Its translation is CSVLGEGWRNEQFF.

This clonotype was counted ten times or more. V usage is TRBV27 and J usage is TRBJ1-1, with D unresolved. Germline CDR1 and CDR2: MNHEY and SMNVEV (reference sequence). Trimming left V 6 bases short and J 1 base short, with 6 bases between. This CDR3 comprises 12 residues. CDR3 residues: CASRRGNTEAFF. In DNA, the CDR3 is TGTGCCAGCAGGCGGGGGAACACTGAAGCTTTCTTT.

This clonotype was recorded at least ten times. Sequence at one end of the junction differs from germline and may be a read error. CDR3 protein: CASSLVLRDSKIF. The CDR3, as DNA: TGTGCCAGCAGCTTGGTTTTACGGGACTCGAAAATCTTC. This chain joins TRBV5-6 and TRBJ2-1, with D tentatively TRBD2 (6 bases). Germline V lookup: CDR1 SGHDT, CDR2 YYEEEE. This CDR3 contains 13 residues.

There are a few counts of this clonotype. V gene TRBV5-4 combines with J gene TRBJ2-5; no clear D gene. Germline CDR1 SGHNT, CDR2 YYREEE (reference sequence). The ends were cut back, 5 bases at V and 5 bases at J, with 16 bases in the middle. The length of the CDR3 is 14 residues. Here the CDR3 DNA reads TGTGCCAGCAGTCCCGGAGAGATACCCGAGACCCAGTACTTC. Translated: CASSPGEIPETQYF.

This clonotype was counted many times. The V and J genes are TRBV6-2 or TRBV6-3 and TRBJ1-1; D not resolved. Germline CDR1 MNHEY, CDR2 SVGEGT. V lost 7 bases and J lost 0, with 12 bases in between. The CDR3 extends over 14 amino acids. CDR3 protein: CASTDRVMNTEAFF. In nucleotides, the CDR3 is TGTGCCAGCACCGACCGGGTCATGAACACTGAAGCTTTCTTT.

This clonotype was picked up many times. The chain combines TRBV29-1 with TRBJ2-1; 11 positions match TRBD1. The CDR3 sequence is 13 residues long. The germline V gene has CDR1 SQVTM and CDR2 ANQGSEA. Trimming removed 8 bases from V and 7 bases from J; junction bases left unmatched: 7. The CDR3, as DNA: TGCAGCCTCGGGACAGGGGGTAAGAATGAGCAGTTCTTC. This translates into CSLGTGGKNEQFF.

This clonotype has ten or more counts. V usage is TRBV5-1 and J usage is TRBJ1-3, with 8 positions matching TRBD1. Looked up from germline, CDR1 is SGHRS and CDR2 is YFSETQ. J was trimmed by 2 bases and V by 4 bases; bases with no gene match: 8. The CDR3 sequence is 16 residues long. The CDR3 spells CASSDADRAAGNTIYF. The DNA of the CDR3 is TGCGCCAGCAGCGACGCGGACAGGGCGGCTGGAAACACCATATATTTT.

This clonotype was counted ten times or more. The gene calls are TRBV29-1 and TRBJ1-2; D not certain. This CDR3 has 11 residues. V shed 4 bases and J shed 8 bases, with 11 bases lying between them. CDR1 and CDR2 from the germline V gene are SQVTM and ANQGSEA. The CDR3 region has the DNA TGCAGCGTTGGAGTGGGCCGGGGCTACACCTTC. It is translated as CSVGVGRGYTF.

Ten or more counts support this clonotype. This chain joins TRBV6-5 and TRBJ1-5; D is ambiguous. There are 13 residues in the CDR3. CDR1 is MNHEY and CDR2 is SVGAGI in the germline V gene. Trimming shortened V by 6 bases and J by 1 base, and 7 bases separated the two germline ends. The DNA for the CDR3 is TGTGCCAGCAGGCGATCGAGCAATCAGCCCCAGCATTTT. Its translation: CASRRSSNQPQHF.